This TCR beta chain emerged from a study of shared clonotypes between healthy human individuals. Looking at the study overall: Contributing individuals were a couple of females and a few males aged 18 to 49.

Profiling relied on immunoSEQ multiplex PCR, and the TCRdb table lists in-frame clones only, not all of them. The table includes hundreds of thousands of clones, roughly 79% detected once. This CDR3 is 18 amino acids long. The receptor's source is a woman aged 40 to 55 in good health. Some clones in this sample may be carry-over from other donors' samples. The sequencing input was PBMCs. The chain combines TRBV21-1 with TRBJ1-1. TRBV21-1 is termed a pseudogene. The CDR3 nucleotides are TGTGCCAGCAGCCTAAGACATGGGCTCGGGGGGATGAACACTGAAGCTTTCTTT. It encodes CASSLRHGLGGMNTEAFF.